These 28 T cell receptor beta chains originate from one sample sequenced in a study of beta chain features in type 1 diabetes. Study findings and constraints: Within each of all four CD4+ subsets, Type 1 diabetes patients had TCRB CDR3s that were moderately but significantly shorter.

The study reverse transcribed the entire isolated RNA, so it sequenced expressed TCRB transcripts. Assay: immunoSEQ multiplex PCR; the TCRdb copy retains only in-frame clones and omits some. The sample holds under 350,000 clones, around 24% seen once. These receptors have no identified antigens. The sequenced material came from naive CD4+ T cells from blood. These receptors were collected from a woman aged 25 to 39 with type 1 diabetes.

This rearrangement joins TRBV2 to TRBJ2-2; TRBD2 agrees at 8 bases. Germline loops: CDR1 SNHLY, CDR2 FYNNEI. Germline trimming cut 5 bases from V and 0 bases from J; bases unmatched to any gene: 5. This CDR3 is built from 16 residues. For the CDR3, the DNA is TGTGCCAGCAGTTCACTAGCGGCTACGAACACCGGGGAGCTGTTTTTT. This translates into CASSSLAATNTGELFF.

The gene calls are TRBV5-1 and TRBJ2-5; 7 nucleotides align to TRBD2. This CDR3 has 15 residues. V was clipped by 0 bases and J by 3 bases; unmatched bases: 5. CDR1 is SGHRS, CDR2 YFSETQ, per germline. CDR3 sequence: CASSLESREEETQYF. In DNA form, the CDR3 reads TGCGCCAGCAGCTTGGAATCCCGGGAGGAAGAGACCCAGTACTTC.

The V gene is TRBV11-2, the J gene TRBJ2-5; D is unclear. CDR3 size: 12 residues. Trimming took off 4 bases at V and 7 bases at J, with 10 bases between the two ends. Germline V gives CDR1 SGHAT, CDR2 FQNNGV. CDR3 coding DNA: TGTGCCAGCAGCTCGCAGGCCGGGACCCAGTACTTC. This gives the protein CASSSQAGTQYF.

The chain joins TRBV29-1 to TRBJ1-1; D might be TRBD1 (5 bases). Trimming removed 5 bases from V and 6 bases from J, with 13 bases in between. This CDR3 contains 12 residues. Germline V lookup: CDR1 SQVTM, CDR2 ANQGSEA. The CDR3 spells CSVSRQGAEAFF. In DNA, the CDR3 is TGCAGCGTTAGCAGGCAGGGCGCTGAAGCTTTCTTT.

V usage is TRBV5-4 and J usage is TRBJ2-3, with 16 bases identical to TRBD2. The CDR3 runs 16 residues. Looked up from germline, CDR1 is SGHNT and CDR2 is YYREEE (reference sequence). The V and J ends lost 4 bases and 4 bases, in that order; junction bases with no gene match: 3. CDR3 sequence: CASSLGTSGRADTQYF. The CDR3 nucleotides read TGTGCCAGCAGCCTCGGGACTAGCGGGAGGGCAGATACGCAGTATTTT. Full variable domain (missing parts from reference TRBV5-4 and TRBJ2-3): ETGVTQSPTHLIKTRGQQVTLRCSSQSGHNTVSWYQQALGQGPQFIFQYYREEENGRGNFPPRFSGLQFPNYSSELNVNALELDDSALYLCASSLGTSGRADTQYFGPGTRLTVL.

This clone was found a few times. This chain links TRBV7-9 with TRBJ2-2, with D possibly matching TRBD1 (6 bases). Trimming took off 11 bases at V and 2 bases at J, with 12 bases between the two ends. This CDR3 comprises 13 residues. The V gene's germline CDR1 is SEHNR and CDR2 FQNEAQ (reference sequence). DNA for the CDR3: TGTGCCCCAGGGGTATTAAACACCGGGGAGCTGTTTTTT. It codes for CAPGVLNTGELFF.

V usage is TRBV5-1 and J usage is TRBJ2-5, with 8 bases aligning to TRBD1. This CDR3 contains 15 residues. V was pared by 0 bases and J by 5 bases, with 6 bases of the junction left unmatched. CDR1 is SGHRS, CDR2 YFSETQ, per germline. DNA of the CDR3: TGCGCCAGCAGCTTGGGTGACAGGGGCAAGGAGACCCAGTACTTC. Translating it yields CASSLGDRGKETQYF.

The V and J genes are TRBV9 and TRBJ2-5, with 10 nucleotides matching TRBD1. CDR1 SGDLS and CDR2 YYNGEE come from the germline V gene. The CDR3 is made up of 15 amino acids. The V segment lost 3 bases and the J segment 5 bases; nucleotides outside the gene matches: 7. Here the CDR3 reads CASSDGTGVRETQYF. The DNA for the CDR3 is TGTGCCAGCAGCGACGGGACAGGGGTTCGGGAGACCCAGTACTTC.

The CDR3 DNA reads as TGCAGCGTCGCTAACAGGGCTGAAGCTTTCTTT. It encodes CSVANRAEAFF. The chain joins TRBV29-1 to TRBJ1-1; perhaps TRBD1 as D (6 bases). Germline loops: CDR1 SQVTM, CDR2 ANQGSEA. CDR3 length: 11 residues. V lost 6 bases to trimming and J lost 6 bases, with 11 bases between them.

This clone came up a few times. The genes are TRBV29-1 and TRBJ2-2; TRBD2 matches 11 bases. Looked up from germline, CDR1 is SQVTM and CDR2 is ANQGSEA. The ends lost 5 bases at V and 4 bases at J; junction bases unmatched: 9. The CDR3 has 16 amino acids. CDR3 sequence: CSVRFGTSGSTGELFF. In DNA form, the CDR3 reads TGCAGCGTTAGGTTCGGGACTAGCGGAAGCACCGGGGAGCTGTTTTTT.

This clone appeared a few times. The chain uses TRBV29-1 and TRBJ2-3; perhaps TRBD2 as D (6 bases). V lost 0 bases, J lost 5 bases, and 15 bases lay in between. Germline V lookup: CDR1 SQVTM, CDR2 ANQGSEA. CDR3 size: 15 residues. The CDR3 DNA is TGCAGCGTTGAAGACCGGACTCACGGGAGAGATACGCAGTATTTT. Translation: CSVEDRTHGRDTQYF.

The J gene is TRBJ2-2, the V gene TRBV2, with TRBD2 matching 7 bases. The length of the CDR3 is 14 residues. Trimming cost V 10 bases and J 2 bases; bases outside gene matches: 7. In germline, CDR1 is SNHLY, CDR2 FYNNEI. Written as DNA, the CDR3 is TGTGCCAAGTCCGGGACTACCAACACCGGGGAGCTGTTTTTT. Translation: CAKSGTTNTGELFF.

The rearrangement joins TRBV30 to TRBJ2-7; TRBD2 matches 8 bases. This CDR3 comprises 14 residues. Trimming removed 4 bases from V and 1 base from J; junction bases left unmatched: 6. Germline lookup yields CDR1 GTSNPN and CDR2 SVGIG (reference sequence). DNA for the CDR3: TGTGCCTGGACGGCAGGCGGGGGGTCCTACGAGCAGTACTTC. Amino acids: CAWTAGGGSYEQYF.

The chain employs TRBV7-3 and TRBJ2-1, with 10 bases lining up with TRBD2. The CDR3 sequence is 15 residues long. Germline CDR1 reads SGHTA; CDR2 reads FQGTGA. J lost 5 bases, V lost 2 bases, and 3 bases had no gene match. The CDR3 region has the DNA TGTGCCAGCAGCTTAGGTGGACTAGCGGACAATGAGCAGTTCTTC. Translating gives CASSLGGLADNEQFF.

The chain has TRBV19 and TRBJ2-3; D may be TRBD1 (6 bases). Germline CDR1 reads LNHDA; CDR2 reads SQIVND (reference sequence). The V end was cut by 4 bases, the J end by 4 bases, with 9 bases between. This CDR3 is built from 13 residues. The CDR3 DNA follows: TGTGCCAGTAGTAACAGGGAGTCAGATACGCAGTATTTT. It specifies CASSNRESDTQYF. The entire variable domain, with the rest obtained from reference TRBV19 and TRBJ2-3, is as follows: DGGITQSPKYLFRKEGQNVTLSCEQNLNHDAMYWYRQDPGQGLRLIYYSQIVNDFQKGDIAEGYSVSREKKESFPLTVTSAQKNPTAFYLCASSNRESDTQYFGPGTRLTVL.

V and J are TRBV5-4 and TRBJ2-1; the match to TRBD1 covers 7 bases. The J segment lost 6 bases and the V segment lost 0 bases, leaving 9 bases of the junction unmatched. Looked up from germline, CDR1 is SGHNT and CDR2 is YYREEE (reference sequence). The CDR3 contains 16 residues. Here the CDR3 DNA reads TGTGCCAGCAGCTTGGAATCGCTACAGGGGAGCAATGAGCAGTTCTTC. Translation: CASSLESLQGSNEQFF.

This clone was recorded a few times. The rearrangement uses TRBV21-1 and TRBJ2-5; TRBD1, the table's D call, lacks a check against the DNA. TRBV21-1 is a recognized pseudogene. The CDR3 is 15 residues long. In nucleotides, the CDR3 is TGTGCCAGCAGCAGTCCCCGGGACACTGAAGAGACCCAGTACTTC. This encodes CASSSPRDTEETQYF.

This clone has just a few counts. V and J are TRBV18 and TRBJ2-1; 14 positions match TRBD2. This CDR3 is built from 15 residues. J gave up 6 bases and V 6 bases, and 4 bases lay outside the gene matches. Germline V gives CDR1 KGHSH, CDR2 LQKENI. The chain's CDR3 is CASSRGLAGGNEQFF. The CDR3 DNA reads as TGTGCCAGCTCTCGTGGACTAGCGGGAGGCAATGAGCAGTTCTTC.

The rearrangement joins TRBV29-1 to TRBJ2-4; no clear D. Trimming took off 6 bases at V and 0 bases at J, with 6 bases between the two ends. Germline V lookup: CDR1 SQVTM, CDR2 ANQGSEA. CDR3 length: 12 amino acids. This CDR3 is CSVLLAKNIQYF. The CDR3 nucleotides read TGCAGCGTCCTCCTAGCCAAAAACATTCAGTACTTC. The whole variable domain, filled in from reference TRBV29-1 and TRBJ2-4, reads SAVISQKPSRDICQRGTSLTIQCQVDSQVTMMFWYRQQPGQSLTLIATANQGSEATYESGFVIDKFPISRPNLTFSTLTVSNMSPEDSSIYLCSVLLAKNIQYFGAGTRLSVL.

This clone was seen a few times. The chain uses TRBV6-6 and TRBJ1-4; 10 bases align to TRBD1. Germline V lookup: CDR1 MNHNY, CDR2 SVGAGI (reference sequence). After removal of 5 bases from V and 7 bases from J, the junction contained 4 bases not matched to a gene. This CDR3 contains 14 residues. The CDR3: CASSRQGAGEKLFF. The DNA for the CDR3 is TGTGCCAGCAGTCGACAGGGGGCGGGTGAAAAACTGTTTTTT.

The V and J genes are TRBV29-1 and TRBJ2-7; 9 bases agree with TRBD2. Germline lookup yields CDR1 SQVTM and CDR2 ANQGSEA. The trim removed 4 bases at V and 6 bases at J, leaving 10 bases unmatched. The CDR3 has 14 amino acids. The CDR3 here is CSVALGIAGVEQYF. As DNA, the CDR3 is TGCAGCGTTGCCCTTGGGATAGCGGGGGTCGAGCAGTACTTC.

The J gene is TRBJ1-1, the V gene TRBV7-3; 9 positions match TRBD1. This CDR3 has 16 residues. CDR1 is SGHTA, CDR2 FQGTGA, per germline. Trimming cost V 5 bases and J 2 bases; bases outside gene matches: 9. The CDR3 region is CASSRTGVEGNTEAFF. The DNA of the CDR3 is TGTGCCAGCAGCAGGACAGGGGTGGAGGGTAACACTGAAGCTTTCTTT.

Only one count was recorded for this clone. The chain joins TRBV5-1 to TRBJ2-3, with 8 bases lining up with TRBD2. In germline, CDR1 is SGHRS, CDR2 YFSETQ. J gave up 1 base and V 0 bases, and 4 bases lay outside the gene matches. The CDR3 length is 16 residues. The CDR3: CASSLDSGAGTDTQYF. CDR3 bases: TGCGCCAGCAGCTTGGATAGCGGGGCGGGCACAGATACGCAGTATTTT. The variable domain in full, with the rest retrieved from reference TRBV5-1 and TRBJ2-3, is KAGVTQTPRYLIKTRGQQVTLSCSPISGHRSVSWYQQTPGQGLQFLFEYFSETQRNKGNFPGRFSGRQFSNSRSEMNVSTLELGDSALYLCASSLDSGAGTDTQYFGPGTRLTVL.

This clone was seen only a few times. The chain carries TRBV7-9 and TRBJ2-7; 7 positions match TRBD1. The V and J ends lost 5 bases and 0 bases, in that order; junction bases with no gene match: 10. The V gene's germline CDR1 is SEHNR and CDR2 FQNEAQ (reference sequence). The CDR3 is 16 residues long. In DNA form, the CDR3 reads TGTGCCAGCAGCGGACCGGGACAGCATTCCTCCTACGAGCAGTACTTC. Protein: CASSGPGQHSSYEQYF. Filled out from reference TRBV7-9 and TRBJ2-7, the complete variable domain reads DTGVSQNPRHKITKRGQNVTFRCDPISEHNRLYWYRQTLGQGPEFLTYFQNEAQLEKSRLLSDRFSAERPKGSFSTLEIQRTEQGDSAMYLCASSGPGQHSSYEQYFGPGTRLTVT.

This clone showed up just once. V is TRBV7-3 and J is TRBJ2-6; D possibly corresponds to TRBD2 (5 bases). Germline CDR1 is SGHTA and CDR2 is FQGTGA. The V end was cut by 1 base, the J end by 3 bases, with 16 bases between. The CDR3 sequence is 18 residues long. The CDR3 here is CASSLIFPGESGANVLTF. The DNA of the CDR3 is TGTGCCAGCAGCTTAATCTTCCCCGGGGAAAGTGGGGCCAACGTCCTGACTTTC. Full variable domain (remainder filled in from reference TRBV7-3 and TRBJ2-6): GAGVSQTPSNKVTEKGKYVELRCDPISGHTALYWYRQSLGQGPEFLIYFQGTGAADDSGLPNDRFFAVRPEGSVSTLKIQRTERGDSAVYLCASSLIFPGESGANVLTFGAGSRLTVL.

In the case of this clone: The same CDR3 arises from other DNA sequences in this sample as well. This rearrangement joins TRBV9 to TRBJ2-6, with D unclear. Germline V lookup: CDR1 SGDLS, CDR2 YYNGEE. The length of the CDR3 is 15 residues. Trimming shortened V by 2 bases and J by 1 base, and 7 bases separated the two germline ends. In DNA form, the CDR3 reads TGTGCCAGCAGCGTCGTCAGGTCTGGGGCCAACGTCCTGACTTTC. It translates to CASSVVRSGANVLTF. Using reference TRBV9 and TRBJ2-6 for the parts outside the CDR3, the full variable domain is DSGVTQTPKHLITATGQRVTLRCSPRSGDLSVYWYQQSLDQGLQFLIQYYNGEERAKGNILERFSAQQFPDLHSELNLSSLELGDSALYFCASSVVRSGANVLTFGAGSRLTVL.

In this sample, this clone turned up a few times. This rearrangement joins TRBV5-1 to TRBJ2-5, with 7 bases lining up with TRBD2. The CDR3 totals 15 residues. Germline-derived CDR1 and CDR2 are SGHRS and YFSETQ. The junction had 6 bases not matched to a gene; V was cut back by 0 bases and J by 4 bases. The CDR3 coding sequence is TGCGCCAGCAGCTTGGAGGGCGCGGGAGTAGAGACCCAGTACTTC. It codes for CASSLEGAGVETQYF.

V gene TRBV27 combines with J gene TRBJ2-1; 10 bases line up with TRBD2. With 6 bases clipped from V and 5 bases from J, the junction kept 10 bases outside the gene matches. The CDR3 runs to 16 residues. CDR1 and CDR2 from the germline V gene are MNHEY and SMNVEV (reference sequence). CDR3 protein: CASSGGRTSGDNEQFF. Written as DNA, the CDR3 is TGTGCCAGCAGCGGGGGCCGGACTAGCGGCGACAATGAGCAGTTCTTC.